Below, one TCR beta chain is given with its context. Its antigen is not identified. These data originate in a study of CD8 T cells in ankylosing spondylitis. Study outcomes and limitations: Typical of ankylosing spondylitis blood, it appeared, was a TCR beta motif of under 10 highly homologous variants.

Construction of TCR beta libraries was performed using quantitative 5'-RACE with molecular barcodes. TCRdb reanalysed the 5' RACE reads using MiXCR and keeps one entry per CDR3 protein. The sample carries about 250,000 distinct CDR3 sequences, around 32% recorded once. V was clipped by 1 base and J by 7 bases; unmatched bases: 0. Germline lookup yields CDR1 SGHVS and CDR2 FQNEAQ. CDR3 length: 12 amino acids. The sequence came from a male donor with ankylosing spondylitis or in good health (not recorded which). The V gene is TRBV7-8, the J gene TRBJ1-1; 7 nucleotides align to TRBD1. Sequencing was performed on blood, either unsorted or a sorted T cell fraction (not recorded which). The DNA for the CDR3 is TGTGCCAGCAGCTTAGGGACAGGTGAAGCTTTCTTT. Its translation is CASSLGTGEAFF. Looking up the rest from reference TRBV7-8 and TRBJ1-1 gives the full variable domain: GAGVSQSPRYKVAKRGQDVALRCDPISGHVSLFWYQQALGQGPEFLTYFQNEAQLDKSGLPSDRFFAERPEGSVSTLKIQRTQQEDSAVYLCASSLGTGEAFFGQGTRLTVV.